One TCR beta chain is described in this entry. CDR3 length: 15 residues. V gave up 4 bases and J gave up 0 bases; unmatched junction bases: 5. The germline V gene encodes CDR1 SGHAT and CDR2 FQNNGV. This entry belongs to a study of T cell changes during pregnancy in multiple sclerosis. Here immunoSEQ multiplex PCR was the method, and the copy in TCRdb shows in-frame clones only, minus some. The table includes 85,000 to 120,000 clones, just under 95% detected once. This TCR was sampled from a female donor with multiple sclerosis, enrolled in a pregnancy study. The chain joins TRBV11-2 to TRBJ1-2; 7 bases match TRBD1. The source material was peripheral blood, sampled after pregnancy. The CDR3 DNA sequence: TGTGCCAGCAGCTCGGTCAGGGGGTCTAACTATGGCTACACCTTC. Translating it yields CASSSVRGSNYGYTF.